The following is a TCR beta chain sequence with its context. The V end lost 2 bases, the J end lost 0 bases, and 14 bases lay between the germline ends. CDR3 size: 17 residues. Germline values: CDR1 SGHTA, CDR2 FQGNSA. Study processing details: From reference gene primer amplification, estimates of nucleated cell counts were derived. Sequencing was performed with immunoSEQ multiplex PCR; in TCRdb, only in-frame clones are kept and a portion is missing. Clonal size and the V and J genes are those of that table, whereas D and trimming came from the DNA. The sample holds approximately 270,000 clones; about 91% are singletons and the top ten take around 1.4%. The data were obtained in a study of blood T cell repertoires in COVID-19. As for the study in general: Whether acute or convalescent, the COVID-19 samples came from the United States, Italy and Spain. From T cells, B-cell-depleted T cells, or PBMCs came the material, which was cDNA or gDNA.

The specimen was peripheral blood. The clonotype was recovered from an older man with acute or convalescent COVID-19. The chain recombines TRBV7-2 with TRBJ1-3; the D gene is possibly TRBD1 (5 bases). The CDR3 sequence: CASSLNGGGFSGNTIYF. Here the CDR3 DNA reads TGTGCCAGCAGCTTAAATGGCGGGGGATTCTCTGGAAACACCATATATTTT.